The rows below give T cell receptor beta chains drawn from one sample of a study of response to subunit inactivated influenza vaccine. TCRdb reanalysed the RT-PCR reads using MiXCR and keeps one entry per CDR3 protein. The table has fewer than 750,000 distinct CDR3 sequences, around 13% seen once. The source material was PBMCs from blood, sampled 11 to 12 days after vaccination. These receptors came from a man aged 45-60 years who received an inactivated influenza vaccine. Both conserved end residues are part of each CDR3. Fields, in order: V gene, CDR3 protein.

V: TRBV6-1
CDR3: CASSRQGGAVSNTEAFF

V: TRBV7-9
CDR3: CASSAWTGSGSDTQYF

V: TRBV20-1
CDR3: CSSDREDYGYTF

V: TRBV2
CDR3: CASSEGSGATQYF

V: TRBV20-1
CDR3: CSARGSGVNSPLHF

V: TRBV7-9
CDR3: CASSLEARDEQYF

V: TRBV7-6
CDR3: CASSLALGQPHF

V: TRBV7-9
CDR3: CASSPGGTGFTGELFF

V: TRBV21-1
CDR3: CASSSHSGTGHRIAYNEQFF

V: TRBV30
CDR3: CAWSWAGANVLTF

V: TRBV20-1
CDR3: CSANPFPPYGYTF

V: TRBV6-2/TRBV6-3
CDR3: CASSYSAMRGGRNEQFF

V: TRBV10-3
CDR3: CAIASAGRQGTQYF

V: TRBV5-1
CDR3: CASSLRTAYNSPLHF

V: TRBV7-2
CDR3: CASSREVASYNEQFF

V: TRBV6-5
CDR3: CASSYSNSRSEQYF

V: TRBV12-5
CDR3: CASGLSTSGRYQETQYF

V: TRBV14
CDR3: CASSPPTRRGTDTQYF

V: TRBV12-3/TRBV12-4
CDR3: CATNDARLPYNEQFF

V: TRBV20-1
CDR3: CSARGSWSNYGYTF

V: TRBV27
CDR3: CASSRGPLNSGNTIYF

V: TRBV3-1
CDR3: CASSQVRGKTEAFF

V: TRBV7-2
CDR3: CASSVQGIGNQPQHF

V: TRBV9
CDR3: CASSEYRQGHTGELFF

V: TRBV15
CDR3: CATSRDLAEYGYTF

V: TRBV20-1
CDR3: CSAGLAGVMNTGELFF

V: TRBV6-5
CDR3: CASSYLAGGGPNTEAFF

V: TRBV7-2
CDR3: CASSPWGGHNEQFF

V: TRBV12-3/TRBV12-4
CDR3: CASTATGFLGNTIYF

V: TRBV20-1
CDR3: CSARDATSGNYEQYF

V: TRBV11-2
CDR3: CASSLVPPGTLKLYEQYF

V: TRBV12-3/TRBV12-4
CDR3: CASSLSLGFGETQYF

V: TRBV28
CDR3: CASSTLEGGNQPQHF

V: TRBV5-6
CDR3: CASSLTGYREEQYF

V: TRBV4-3
CDR3: CASSQGQGGDAQFF

V: TRBV29-1
CDR3: CSVVLGNSYEQYF

V: TRBV7-3
CDR3: CASSSQTPDTQYF

V: TRBV7-6
CDR3: CASSLSSAGGSYNEQFF

V: TRBV28
CDR3: CASSLTGGSNEQYF

V: TRBV7-2
CDR3: CASTLLQGGGGELFF

V: TRBV20-1
CDR3: CSAVPTVRETQYF

V: TRBV11-2
CDR3: CASLRGGLYNEQFF

V: TRBV9
CDR3: CASSPLSGSYNEQFF

V: TRBV12-3/TRBV12-4
CDR3: CASSLRRARYNEQFF

V: TRBV4-3
CDR3: CASSQDLAGSTDTQYF

V: TRBV10-1
CDR3: CASSERGDRGDEQFF

V: TRBV5-1
CDR3: CASSLSGQGAGYTF

V: TRBV5-1
CDR3: CASSSRGEANSPLHF

V: TRBV4-3
CDR3: CASSQAVRGSFSPLHF

V: TRBV30
CDR3: CAWSYTASTDTQYF

V: TRBV6-1
CDR3: CASNQPGQGADTQYF

V: TRBV5-1
CDR3: CASSASLAVPSTDTQYF

V: TRBV28
CDR3: CASSLTGTGDPYEQYF

V: TRBV20-1
CDR3: CSVPPPGHFDNEQFF

V: TRBV5-1
CDR3: CASRVAPDNEQFF